Listed below are T cell receptor beta chains from one sample, sequenced in a study of cytomegalovirus exposure and HLA in healthy donors. Data came from immunoSEQ multiplex PCR; TCRdb stores just in-frame clones and leaves some out. The data show 140,000 to 150,000 clones, with more than 60% seen just once and around 1.9% held by the top ten. Sequencing input: PBMCs. The receptors were sampled from a male donor in good health and CMV-seronegative. The CDR3 runs from the conserved cysteine through the conserved F or W. A D gene is named only where the DNA matches it firmly. Rows may omit the clone size; those that give it use once, few, many or a size class.

V gene	J gene	D gene	CDR3 length	clone size	CDR3 protein	CDR3 DNA
TRBV25-1	TRBJ1-1	-	13	once	CASSETGGTEAFF	TGTGCCAGCAGTGAAACGGGGGGCACTGAAGCTTTCTTT
TRBV7-9	TRBJ1-1	-	15	-	CSSSLPGQLNTEAFF	TGTTCCAGCAGCCTACCAGGACAGCTGAACACTGAAGCTTTCTTT
TRBV6-7	TRBJ1-3	-	15	few	CASSYSEVPGNTIYF	TGTGCCAGCAGTTACTCGGAGGTCCCTGGAAACACCATATATTTT
TRBV5-1	TRBJ1-1	TRBD1	13	-	CASSFGTDTEAFF	TGCGCCAGCAGCTTCGGGACAGACACTGAAGCTTTCTTT
TRBV30	TRBJ1-3	-	17	few	CAWSVNIRQVSGNTIYF	TGTGCCTGGAGTGTAAATATCAGGCAGGTCTCTGGAAACACCATATATTTT
TRBV28	TRBJ2-3	-	15	-	CASSTPAASTDTQYF	TGTGCCTCTAGCACCCCGGCAGCTAGCACAGATACGCAGTATTTT
TRBV29-1	TRBJ2-7	-	11	-	CSAFFLHEQYF	TGCAGCGCCTTCTTCCTTCACGAGCAGTACTTC
TRBV2	TRBJ1-3	-	13	-	CASRLTTGNTIYF	TGTGCCAGCAGGCTTACAACCGGAAACACCATATATTTT
TRBV9	TRBJ1-1	TRBD1	14	few	CASARQGANTEAFF	TGTGCCAGCGCGAGGCAGGGGGCTAACACTGAAGCTTTCTTT
TRBV6-1	TRBJ2-7	TRBD1	13	few	CASRRQGAREQYF	TGTGCCAGCAGGAGACAGGGGGCTCGGGAGCAGTACTTC
TRBV19	TRBJ2-3	TRBD1	16	-	CASSIGGTGGTDTQYF	TGTGCCAGTAGTATAGGTGGGACAGGGGGCACAGATACGCAGTATTTT
TRBV6-6	TRBJ1-2	-	15	-	CASSLTRADNYGYTF	TGTGCCAGCAGCCTAACGAGGGCGGACAACTATGGCTACACCTTC
TRBV5-4	TRBJ1-2	-	12	-	CASSLVGGGYTF	TGTGCCAGCAGCTTGGTGGGGGGGGGCTACACCTTC
TRBV14	TRBJ2-7	-	15	-	CASSPTRVPAYEQYF	TGTGCCAGCAGCCCGACGCGGGTTCCGGCCTACGAGCAGTACTTC
TRBV27	TRBJ1-6	-	14	-	CASGPYSYNSPLHF	TGTGCCAGCGGGCCCTACTCCTATAATTCACCCCTCCACTTT
TRBV30	TRBJ2-7	TRBD1	13	few	CALGQGVGYEQYF	TGTGCCTTGGGGCAGGGGGTCGGCTACGAGCAGTACTTC
TRBV20-1	TRBJ2-5	-	11	-	CSARARETQYF	TGCAGTGCTAGGGCCCGAGAGACCCAGTACTTC
TRBV7-2	TRBJ2-2	TRBD1	16	-	CASSLDRQGAGGELFF	TGTGCCAGCAGCTTAGATCGGCAGGGGGCCGGCGGGGAGCTGTTTTTT
TRBV5-1	TRBJ1-1	TRBD1	15	-	CASSSDREQNTEAFF	TGCGCCAGCAGCTCCGACAGGGAACAGAACACTGAAGCTTTCTTT
TRBV5-8	TRBJ1-3	-	14	few	CASSRRGAGNTIYF	TGTGCCAGCAGTCGTCGGGGGGCCGGAAACACCATATATTTT
TRBV5-1	TRBJ1-2	-	14	few	CASSMTDTNYGYTF	TGCGCCAGCAGCATGACAGACACTAACTATGGCTACACCTTC